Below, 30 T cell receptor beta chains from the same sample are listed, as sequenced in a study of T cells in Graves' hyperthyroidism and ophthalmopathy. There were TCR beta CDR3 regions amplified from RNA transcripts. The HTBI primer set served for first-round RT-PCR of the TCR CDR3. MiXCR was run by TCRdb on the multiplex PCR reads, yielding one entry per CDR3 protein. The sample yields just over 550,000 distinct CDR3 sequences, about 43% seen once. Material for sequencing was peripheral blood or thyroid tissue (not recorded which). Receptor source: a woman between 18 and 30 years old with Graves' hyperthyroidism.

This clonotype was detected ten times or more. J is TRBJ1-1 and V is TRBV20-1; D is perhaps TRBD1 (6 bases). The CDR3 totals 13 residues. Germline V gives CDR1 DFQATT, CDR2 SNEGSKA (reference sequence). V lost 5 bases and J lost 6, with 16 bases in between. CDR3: CSAPYRALPEAFF. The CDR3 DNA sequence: TGCAGTGCTCCCTACAGGGCACTCCCTGAAGCTTTCTTT.

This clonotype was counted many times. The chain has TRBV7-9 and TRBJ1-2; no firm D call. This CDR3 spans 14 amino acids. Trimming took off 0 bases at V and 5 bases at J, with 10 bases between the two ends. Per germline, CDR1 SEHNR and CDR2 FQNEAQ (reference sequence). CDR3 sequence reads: CASSLAAGYYGYTF. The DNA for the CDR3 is TGTGCCAGCAGCTTAGCGGCGGGATATTATGGCTACACCTTC.

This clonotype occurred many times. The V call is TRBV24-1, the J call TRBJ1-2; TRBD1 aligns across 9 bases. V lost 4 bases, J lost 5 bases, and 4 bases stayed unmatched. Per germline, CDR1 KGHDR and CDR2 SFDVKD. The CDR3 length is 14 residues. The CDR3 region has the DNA TGTGCCACCAGTGACAACGACAGGGGGTATGGCTACACCTTC. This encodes CATSDNDRGYGYTF.

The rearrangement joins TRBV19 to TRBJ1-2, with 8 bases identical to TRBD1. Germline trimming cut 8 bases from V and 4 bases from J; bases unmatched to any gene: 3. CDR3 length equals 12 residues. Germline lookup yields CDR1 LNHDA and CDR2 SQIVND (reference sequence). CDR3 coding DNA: TGTGCCAGTGGGACAGGCAGCTATGGCTACACCTTC. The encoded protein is CASGTGSYGYTF.

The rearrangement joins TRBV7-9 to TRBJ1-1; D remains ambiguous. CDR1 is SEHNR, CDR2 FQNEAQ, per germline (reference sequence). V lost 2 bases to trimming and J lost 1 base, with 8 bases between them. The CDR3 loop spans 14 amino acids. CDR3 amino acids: CASSLLSANTEAFF. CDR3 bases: TGTGCCAGCAGCTTACTCAGCGCGAACACTGAAGCTTTCTTT.

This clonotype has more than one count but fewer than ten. The CDR3: CATSRDLGTEAFF. CDR3 coding DNA: TGTGCCACCAGCAGAGATCTGGGAACTGAAGCTTTCTTT. V and J are TRBV15 and TRBJ1-1; D unresolved. Trimming took off 0 bases at V and 5 bases at J, with 7 bases between the two ends. CDR1 is LNHNV and CDR2 is YYDKDF in the germline V gene (reference sequence). CDR3 length: 13 residues.

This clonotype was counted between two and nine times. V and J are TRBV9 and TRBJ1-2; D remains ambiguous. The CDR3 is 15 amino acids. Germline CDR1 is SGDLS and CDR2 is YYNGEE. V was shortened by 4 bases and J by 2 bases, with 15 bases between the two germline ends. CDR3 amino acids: CASSPPGAVNYGYTF. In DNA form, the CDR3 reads TGTGCCAGCAGCCCCCCCGGAGCGGTCAACTATGGCTACACCTTC.

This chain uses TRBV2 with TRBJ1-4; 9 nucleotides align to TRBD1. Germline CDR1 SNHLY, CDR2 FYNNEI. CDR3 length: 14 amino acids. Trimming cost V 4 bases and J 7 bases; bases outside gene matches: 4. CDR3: CASSGQGGGEKLFF. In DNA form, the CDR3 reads TGTGCCAGCAGTGGACAGGGGGGGGGTGAAAAACTGTTTTTT.

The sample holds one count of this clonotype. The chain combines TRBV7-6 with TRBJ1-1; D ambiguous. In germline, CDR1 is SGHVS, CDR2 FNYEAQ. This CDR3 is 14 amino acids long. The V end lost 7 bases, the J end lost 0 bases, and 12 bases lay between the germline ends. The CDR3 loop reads CASNAGSVNTEAFF. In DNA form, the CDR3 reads TGTGCCAGCAATGCTGGCAGCGTGAACACTGAAGCTTTCTTT.

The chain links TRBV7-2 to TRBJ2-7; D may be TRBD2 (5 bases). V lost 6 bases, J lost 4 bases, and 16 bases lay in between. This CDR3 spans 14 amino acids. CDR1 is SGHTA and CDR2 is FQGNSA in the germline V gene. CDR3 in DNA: TGTGCCAGCAGTCTCCTGAGGGAAGTTTACGAGCAGTACTTC. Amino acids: CASSLLREVYEQYF.

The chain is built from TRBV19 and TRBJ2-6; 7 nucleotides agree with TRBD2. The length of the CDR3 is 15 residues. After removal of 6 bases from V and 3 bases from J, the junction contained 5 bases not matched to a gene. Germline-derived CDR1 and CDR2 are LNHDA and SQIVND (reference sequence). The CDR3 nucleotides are TGTGCCAGTAGCCTACCTAGCGGTGGGGCCAACGTCCTGACTTTC. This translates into CASSLPSGGANVLTF.

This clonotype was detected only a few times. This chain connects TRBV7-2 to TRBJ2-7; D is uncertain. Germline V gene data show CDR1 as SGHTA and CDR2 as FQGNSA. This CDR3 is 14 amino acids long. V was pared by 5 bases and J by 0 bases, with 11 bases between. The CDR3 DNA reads TGTGCCAGCAGCGTCTCATTGAGCTCCTACGAGCAGTACTTC. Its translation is CASSVSLSSYEQYF.

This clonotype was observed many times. CDR3 coding DNA: TGTGCCAGCAGTGATGGGCTAGCGGGGGCCTACGAGCAGTACTTC. Translating it yields CASSDGLAGAYEQYF. The chain uses TRBV2 and TRBJ2-7; TRBD2 aligns across 10 bases. Germline V CDR1 and CDR2: SNHLY, FYNNEI. With 3 bases clipped from V and 2 bases from J, the junction kept 4 bases outside the gene matches. The CDR3 runs to 15 residues.

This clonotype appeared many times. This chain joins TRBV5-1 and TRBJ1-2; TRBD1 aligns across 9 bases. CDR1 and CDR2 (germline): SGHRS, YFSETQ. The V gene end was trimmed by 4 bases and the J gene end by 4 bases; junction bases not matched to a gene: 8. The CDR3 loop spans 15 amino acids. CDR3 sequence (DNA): TGCGCCAGCAGCGAGGACGGGACAGGGTCCTATGGCTACACCTTC. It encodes CASSEDGTGSYGYTF.

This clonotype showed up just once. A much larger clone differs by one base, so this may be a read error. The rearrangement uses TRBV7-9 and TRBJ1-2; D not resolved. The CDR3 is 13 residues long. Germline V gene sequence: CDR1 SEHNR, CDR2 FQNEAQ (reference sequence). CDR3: CASSSGSPNGYAF. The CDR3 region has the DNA TGTGCCAGCAGCTCCGGTTCGCCAAATGGCTACGCCTTC.

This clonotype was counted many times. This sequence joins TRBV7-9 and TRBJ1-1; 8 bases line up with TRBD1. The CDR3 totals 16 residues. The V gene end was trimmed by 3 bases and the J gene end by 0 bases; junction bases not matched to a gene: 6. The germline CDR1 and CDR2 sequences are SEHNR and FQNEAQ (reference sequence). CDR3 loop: CASSFRTGTMNTEAFF. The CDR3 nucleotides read TGTGCCAGCAGCTTTCGGACAGGGACGATGAACACTGAAGCTTTCTTT.

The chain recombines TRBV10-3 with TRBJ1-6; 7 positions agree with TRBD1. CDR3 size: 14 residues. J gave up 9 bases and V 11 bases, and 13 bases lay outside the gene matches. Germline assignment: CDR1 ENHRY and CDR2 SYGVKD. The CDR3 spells CASTGTELRSPLHF. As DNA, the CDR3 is TGTGCCTCGACGGGGACAGAGCTTCGTTCACCCCTCCACTTT.

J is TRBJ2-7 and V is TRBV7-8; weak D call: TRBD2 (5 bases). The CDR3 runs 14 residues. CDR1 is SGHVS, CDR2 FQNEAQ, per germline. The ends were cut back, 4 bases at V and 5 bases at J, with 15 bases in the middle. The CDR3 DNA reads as TGTGCCAGCAGCTCACCCTTTGCAGCGGACGAGCAGTACTTC. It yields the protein CASSSPFAADEQYF.

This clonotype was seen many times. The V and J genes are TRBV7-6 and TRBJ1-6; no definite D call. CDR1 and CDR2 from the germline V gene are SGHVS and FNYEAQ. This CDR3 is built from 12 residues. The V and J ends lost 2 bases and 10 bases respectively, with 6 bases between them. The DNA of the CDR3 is TGTGCCAGCAGCTTATTTGGCTCACCCCTCCACTTT. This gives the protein CASSLFGSPLHF.

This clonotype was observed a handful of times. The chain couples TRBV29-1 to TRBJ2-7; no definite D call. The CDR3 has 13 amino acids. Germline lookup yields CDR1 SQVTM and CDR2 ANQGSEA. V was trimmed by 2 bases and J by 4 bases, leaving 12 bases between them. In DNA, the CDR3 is TGCAGCGTTGAAAATGTGGGCCATTACGAGCAGTACTTC. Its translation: CSVENVGHYEQYF.

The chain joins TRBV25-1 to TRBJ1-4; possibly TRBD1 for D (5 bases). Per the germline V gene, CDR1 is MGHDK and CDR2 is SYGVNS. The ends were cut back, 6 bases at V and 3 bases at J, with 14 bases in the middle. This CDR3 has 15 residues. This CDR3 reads CASSQGEGSNEKLFF. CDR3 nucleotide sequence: TGTGCCAGCAGCCAAGGGGAGGGGTCTAATGAAAAACTGTTTTTT.

The CDR3 region is CASSSNVNQPQHF. The CDR3 DNA sequence: TGTGCCAGCAGCTCAAACGTAAATCAGCCCCAGCATTTT. V and J are TRBV9 and TRBJ1-5; unclear D gene. CDR3 length: 13 amino acids. Trimming left V 4 bases short and J 4 bases short, with 9 bases between. The V gene's germline CDR1 is SGDLS and CDR2 YYNGEE.

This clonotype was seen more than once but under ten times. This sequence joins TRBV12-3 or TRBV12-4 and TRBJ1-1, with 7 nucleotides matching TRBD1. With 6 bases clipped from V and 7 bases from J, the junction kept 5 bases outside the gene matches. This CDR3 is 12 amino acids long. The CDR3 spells CASRMTGSEAFF. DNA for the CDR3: TGTGCCAGCAGAATGACAGGGAGTGAAGCTTTCTTT.

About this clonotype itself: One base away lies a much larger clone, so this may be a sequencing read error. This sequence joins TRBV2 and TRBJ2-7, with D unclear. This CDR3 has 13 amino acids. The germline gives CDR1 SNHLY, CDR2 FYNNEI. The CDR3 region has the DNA TGTGCCAGCACCCCCGCCGGCTCCTACGTGCAGTACTTC. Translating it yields CASTPAGSYVQYF.

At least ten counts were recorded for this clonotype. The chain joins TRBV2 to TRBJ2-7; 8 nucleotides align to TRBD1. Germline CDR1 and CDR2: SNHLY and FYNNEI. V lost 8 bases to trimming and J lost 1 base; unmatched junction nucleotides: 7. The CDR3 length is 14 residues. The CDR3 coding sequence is TGTGCCAGCGAGGGGGACAGGCCATCCTACGAGCAGTACTTC. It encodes CASEGDRPSYEQYF.

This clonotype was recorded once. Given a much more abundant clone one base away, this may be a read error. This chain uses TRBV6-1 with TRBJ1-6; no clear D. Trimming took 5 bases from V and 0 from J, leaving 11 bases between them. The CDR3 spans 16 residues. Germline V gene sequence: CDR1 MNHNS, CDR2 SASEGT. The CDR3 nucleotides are TGTGCCAGCAGTAGGCAGCCAAGCTCCTATAATTCACCCCTCCACTTT. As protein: CASSRQPSSYNSPLHF.

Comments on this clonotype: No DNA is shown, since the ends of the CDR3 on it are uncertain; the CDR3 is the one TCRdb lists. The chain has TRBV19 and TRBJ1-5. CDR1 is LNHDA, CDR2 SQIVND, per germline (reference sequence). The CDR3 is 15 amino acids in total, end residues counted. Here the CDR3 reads CASTSERWVSQPQHF.

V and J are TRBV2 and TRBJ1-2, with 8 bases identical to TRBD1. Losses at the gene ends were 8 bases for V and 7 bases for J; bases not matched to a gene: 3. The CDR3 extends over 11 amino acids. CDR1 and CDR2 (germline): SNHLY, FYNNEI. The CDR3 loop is CASRTGTGYTF. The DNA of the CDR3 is TGTGCCAGCCGGACAGGGACTGGCTACACCTTC.

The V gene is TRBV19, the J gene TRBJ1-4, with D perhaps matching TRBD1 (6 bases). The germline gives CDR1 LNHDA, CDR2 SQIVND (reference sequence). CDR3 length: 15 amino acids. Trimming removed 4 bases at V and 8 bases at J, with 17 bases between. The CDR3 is CASSTNRALGEKLFF. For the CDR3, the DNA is TGTGCCAGTAGTACCAACAGGGCATTAGGAGAAAAACTGTTTTTT.

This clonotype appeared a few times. The CDR3 DNA follows: TGTGCCAGTAGTATAGATCAGCTGTATAGCAATCAGCCCCAGCATTTT. This encodes CASSIDQLYSNQPQHF. The V call is TRBV19, the J call TRBJ1-5; D is ambiguous. The CDR3 runs to 16 residues. Germline V gene sequence: CDR1 LNHDA, CDR2 SQIVND (reference sequence). Trimming removed 0 bases at V and 0 bases at J, with 9 bases between. The full variable domain, in which reference TRBV19 and TRBJ1-5 provide the parts outside the CDR3, is DGGITQSPKYLFRKEGQNVTLSCEQNLNHDAMYWYRQDPGQGLRLIYYSQIVNDFQKGDIAEGYSVSREKKESFPLTVTSAQKNPTAFYLCASSIDQLYSNQPQHFGDGTRLSIL.